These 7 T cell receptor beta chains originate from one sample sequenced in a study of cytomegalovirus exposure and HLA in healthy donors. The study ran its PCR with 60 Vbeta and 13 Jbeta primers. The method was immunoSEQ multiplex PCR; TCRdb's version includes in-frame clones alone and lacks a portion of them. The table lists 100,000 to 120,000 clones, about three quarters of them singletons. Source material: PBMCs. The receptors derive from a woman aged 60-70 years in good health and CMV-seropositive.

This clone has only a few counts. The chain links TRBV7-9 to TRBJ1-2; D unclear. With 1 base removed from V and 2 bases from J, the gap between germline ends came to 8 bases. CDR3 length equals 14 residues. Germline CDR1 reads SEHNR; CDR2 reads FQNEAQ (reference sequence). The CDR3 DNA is TGTGCCAGCAGCTTAGATTCGGGGAACTATGGCTACACCTTC. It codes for CASSLDSGNYGYTF. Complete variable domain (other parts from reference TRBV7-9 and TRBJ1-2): DTGVSQNPRHKITKRGQNVTFRCDPISEHNRLYWYRQTLGQGPEFLTYFQNEAQLEKSRLLSDRFSAERPKGSFSTLEIQRTEQGDSAMYLCASSLDSGNYGYTFGSGTRLTVV.

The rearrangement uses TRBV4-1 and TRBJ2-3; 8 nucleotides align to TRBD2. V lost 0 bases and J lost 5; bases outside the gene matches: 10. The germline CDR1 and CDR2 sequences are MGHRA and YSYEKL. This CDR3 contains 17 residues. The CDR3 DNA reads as TGCGCCAGCAGCCAAGATAGGGGACTAGTGTACGGAGATACGCAGTATTTT. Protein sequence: CASSQDRGLVYGDTQYF.

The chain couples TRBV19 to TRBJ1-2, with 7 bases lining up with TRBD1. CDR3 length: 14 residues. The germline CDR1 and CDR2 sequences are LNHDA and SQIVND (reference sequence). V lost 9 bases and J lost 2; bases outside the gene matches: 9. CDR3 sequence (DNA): TGTGCCAGCCGTAGGGGACAGCCAAACTATGGCTACACCTTC. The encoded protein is CASRRGQPNYGYTF.

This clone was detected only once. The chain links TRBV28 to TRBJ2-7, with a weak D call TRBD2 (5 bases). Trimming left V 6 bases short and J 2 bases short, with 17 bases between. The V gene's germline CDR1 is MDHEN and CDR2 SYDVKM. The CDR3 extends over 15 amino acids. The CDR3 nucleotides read TGTGCCAGCAGAGATGTGATCGGGAACCCCTACGAGCAGTACTTC. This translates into CASRDVIGNPYEQYF. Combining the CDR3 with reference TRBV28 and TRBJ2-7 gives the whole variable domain DVKVTQSSRYLVKRTGEKVFLECVQDMDHENMFWYRQDPGLGLRLIYFSYDVKMKEKGDIPEGYSVSREKKERFSLILESASTNQTSMYLCASRDVIGNPYEQYFGPGTRLTVT.

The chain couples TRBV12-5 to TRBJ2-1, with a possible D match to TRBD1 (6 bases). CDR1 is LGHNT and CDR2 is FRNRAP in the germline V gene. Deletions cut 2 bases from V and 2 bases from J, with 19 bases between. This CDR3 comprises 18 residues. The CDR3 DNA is TGTGCTAGTGGTTTGCTATTTACTGGGGGCAGGACCTACAATGAGCAGTTCTTC. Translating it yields CASGLLFTGGRTYNEQFF.

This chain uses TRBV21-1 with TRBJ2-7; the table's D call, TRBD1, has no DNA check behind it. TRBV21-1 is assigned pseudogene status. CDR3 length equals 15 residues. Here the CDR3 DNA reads TGTGCCAGCAGCAATTCCCGACAATCTGGTGAGGAGCAGTACTTC. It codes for CASSNSRQSGEEQYF.

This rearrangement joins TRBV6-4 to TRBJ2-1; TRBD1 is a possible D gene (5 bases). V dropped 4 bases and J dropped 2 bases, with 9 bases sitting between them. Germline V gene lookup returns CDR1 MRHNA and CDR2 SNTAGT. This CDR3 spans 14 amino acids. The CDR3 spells CASSAQGTYNEQFF. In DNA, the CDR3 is TGTGCCAGCAGTGCCCAGGGTACCTACAATGAGCAGTTCTTC.